This T cell receptor beta chain was recovered during a study of blood T cell repertoires in COVID-19. The overall study: Whether acute or convalescent, the COVID-19 samples came from the United States, Italy and Spain.

Individuals drawn from approximately 26 US areas were roughly 18 to 95 years old. Germline V gene sequence: CDR1 SGHAT, CDR2 FQNNGV. Trimming removed 2 bases at V and 3 bases at J, with 11 bases between. CDR3 length: 16 residues. Method: immunoSEQ multiplex PCR; TCRdb's copy keeps in-frame clones and lacks some. The table shows 200,000 to 250,000 clones, with 82% occurring only once. The clonotype originates from a woman in her sixties or seventies who had recovered from COVID-19. Sequencing was performed on PBMCs or T cells enriched from blood (not recorded which). This chain joins TRBV11-2 and TRBJ2-6, with D perhaps matching TRBD1 (6 bases). CDR3 residues: CASSLLGAGGANVLTF. CDR3 bases: TGTGCCAGCAGCTTACTGGGGGCTGGTGGGGCCAACGTCCTGACTTTC.